This passage covers 29 T cell receptor beta chains from one sample sequenced in a study of cytomegalovirus exposure and HLA in healthy donors. In the PCR, 60 Vbeta and 13 Jbeta primers were used. Sequencing was performed with immunoSEQ multiplex PCR; in TCRdb, only in-frame clones are kept and a portion is missing. The data show about 200,000 clones, roughly 80% seen once. Sequenced: PBMCs. All receptors derive from a man younger than 40 in good health and CMV-seronegative.

The count of this clone is one. The sample carries other DNA sequences with the same CDR3. The chain uses TRBV11-2 and TRBJ1-2; D might be TRBD1 (6 bases). Germline CDR1 SGHAT, CDR2 FQNNGV. The CDR3 has 13 residues. Trimming left V 2 bases short and J 7 bases short, with 11 bases between. This CDR3 reads CASSLPGVGGYTF. DNA for the CDR3: TGTGCCAGCAGCTTACCAGGGGTGGGTGGCTACACCTTC.

The chain joins TRBV5-6 to TRBJ2-2; possibly TRBD2 for D (7 bases). The CDR3 has 14 residues. V lost 9 bases, J lost 6 bases, and 18 bases lay in between. The germline CDR1 and CDR2 sequences are SGHDT and YYEEEE. The CDR3 sequence: CATQLRGGAGELFF. As DNA, the CDR3 is TGTGCCACCCAACTTAGAGGGGGGGCCGGGGAGCTGTTTTTT.

CDR3 loop: CASSVGAGESNQPQHF. As DNA, the CDR3 is TGTGCCAGCAGCGTAGGGGCAGGGGAAAGCAATCAGCCCCAGCATTTT. This chain joins TRBV9 and TRBJ1-5, with D maybe TRBD1 (6 bases). Germline lookup yields CDR1 SGDLS and CDR2 YYNGEE. The CDR3 totals 16 residues. Trimming left V 0 bases short and J 1 base short, with 11 bases between.

This clone has more than one count but fewer than ten. This rearrangement joins TRBV11-3 to TRBJ2-2; a weak D match, TRBD1 (6 bases). Trimming stripped 5 bases from V and 4 bases from J, with 20 bases between. The length of the CDR3 is 17 residues. Germline V gene lookup returns CDR1 SGHNT and CDR2 YENEEA. Here the CDR3 DNA reads TGTGCCAGCAGCCAACCGTCGCAGGGGCCAGCCACCGGGGAGCTGTTTTTT. Protein sequence: CASSQPSQGPATGELFF.

This clone was recorded only once. CDR3 protein: CASSKFPQGFYGYTF. In DNA, the CDR3 is TGTGCCAGCAGTAAATTCCCTCAGGGATTCTATGGCTACACCTTC. The V gene is TRBV28, the J gene TRBJ1-2; D might be TRBD1 (5 bases). Trimming cost V 5 bases and J 4 bases, with 17 bases left between them. Germline V lookup: CDR1 MDHEN, CDR2 SYDVKM. The CDR3 consists of 15 residues.

The rearrangement joins TRBV6-6 to TRBJ1-6; 10 nucleotides match TRBD1. Per germline, CDR1 MNHNY and CDR2 SVGAGI (reference sequence). Trimming cost V 2 bases and J 7 bases; bases outside gene matches: 5. The CDR3 is 16 residues long. CDR3 nucleotides: TGTGCCAGCAGTTACACGACAGGGGGCGCGAATTCACCCCTCCACTTT. It yields the protein CASSYTTGGANSPLHF.

This sequence joins TRBV7-3 and TRBJ1-2; 7 positions match TRBD1. The CDR3 length is 13 residues. J lost 7 bases, V lost 5 bases, and 7 bases had no gene match. In germline, CDR1 is SGHTA, CDR2 FQGTGA. CDR3 sequence reads: CASSPGRGTGYTF. CDR3 DNA: TGTGCCAGCAGCCCAGGCAGGGGGACTGGCTACACCTTC.

The chain links TRBV7-9 to TRBJ1-3; TRBD1 matches at 7 bases. This CDR3 region has 15 residues. Per the germline V gene, CDR1 is SEHNR and CDR2 is FQNEAQ (reference sequence). With V trimmed by 1 base and J by 0 bases, 0 bases remained unmatched. CDR3 region: CASSLGDSSGNTIYF. DNA of the CDR3: TGTGCCAGCAGCTTAGGGGACAGCTCTGGAAACACCATATATTTT.

The chain employs TRBV9 and TRBJ2-5, with D possibly TRBD2 on 6 matching bases. The V end lost 3 bases, the J end lost 1 base, and 7 bases lay between the germline ends. The CDR3 extends over 13 amino acids. CDR1 is SGDLS, CDR2 YYNGEE, per germline. The CDR3 protein is CASSGDFQETQYF. CDR3 in DNA: TGTGCCAGCAGCGGGGACTTCCAAGAGACCCAGTACTTC. Full variable domain (rest looked up from reference TRBV9 and TRBJ2-5): DSGVTQTPKHLITATGQRVTLRCSPRSGDLSVYWYQQSLDQGLQFLIQYYNGEERAKGNILERFSAQQFPDLHSELNLSSLELGDSALYFCASSGDFQETQYFGPGTRLLVL.

V usage is TRBV9 and J usage is TRBJ2-1; 11 nucleotides align to TRBD1. The CDR3 contains 16 residues. With V trimmed by 4 bases and J by 2 bases, 5 bases remained unmatched. CDR1 and CDR2 (germline): SGDLS, YYNGEE. The CDR3, as DNA: TGTGCCAGCAGCCCGGAGGGACAGGGGGCCTACAATGAGCAGTTCTTC. Its translation is CASSPEGQGAYNEQFF.

The chain links TRBV2 to TRBJ2-3; D may be TRBD2 (7 bases). CDR1 is SNHLY and CDR2 is FYNNEI in the germline V gene. The V end was cut by 4 bases, the J end by 4 bases, with 30 bases between. There are 20 residues in the CDR3. The CDR3 DNA sequence: TGTGCCAGCAGTGGGTTTGGGGGGGGGCGATCGGAAGTGTTGTCAGATACGCAGTATTTT. Residues: CASSGFGGGRSEVLSDTQYF. Using reference TRBV2 and TRBJ2-3 for the parts outside the CDR3, the full variable domain is EPEVTQTPSHQVTQMGQEVILRCVPISNHLYFYWYRQILGQKVEFLVSFYNNEISEKSEIFDDQFSVERPDGSNFTLKIRSTKLEDSAMYFCASSGFGGGRSEVLSDTQYFGPGTRLTVL.

V gene TRBV27 combines with J gene TRBJ1-6; D is possibly TRBD1 (6 bases). Trimming removed 2 bases from V and 7 bases from J, with 18 bases in between. Germline values: CDR1 MNHEY, CDR2 SMNVEV (reference sequence). CDR3 length: 17 amino acids. The CDR3 reads CASSLREPGQWNSPLHF. In DNA form, the CDR3 reads TGTGCCAGCAGTTTAAGGGAACCGGGACAATGGAATTCACCCCTCCACTTT.

This clone was seen more than once but under ten times. The rearrangement links TRBV6-1 to TRBJ1-5; D is undetermined. Between the trimmed V and J ends, which lost 2 bases and 2 bases, there was a span of 4 bases. Germline V gene data show CDR1 as MNHNS and CDR2 as SASEGT. This CDR3 is built from 13 residues. CDR3 nucleotide sequence: TGTGCCAGCAGTGAACTACGCAATCAGCCCCAGCATTTT. Translating it yields CASSELRNQPQHF.

The rearrangement uses TRBV5-1 and TRBJ2-3; TRBD1 is a possible D gene (5 bases). Germline lookup yields CDR1 SGHRS and CDR2 YFSETQ. The V end lost 2 bases, the J end lost 2 bases, and 12 bases lay between the germline ends. The CDR3 totals 15 residues. CDR3 DNA: TGCGCCAGCAGCTTAGGGGCTCGGTCCACAGATACGCAGTATTTT. Amino acids: CASSLGARSTDTQYF. Based on the CDR3 plus reference TRBV5-1 and TRBJ2-3, the full variable domain is KAGVTQTPRYLIKTRGQQVTLSCSPISGHRSVSWYQQTPGQGLQFLFEYFSETQRNKGNFPGRFSGRQFSNSRSEMNVSTLELGDSALYLCASSLGARSTDTQYFGPGTRLTVL.

The V and J genes are TRBV6-1 and TRBJ2-3; no clear D gene. V shed 2 bases and J shed 2 bases, with 11 bases lying between them. Germline V gives CDR1 MNHNS, CDR2 SASEGT. This CDR3 is 15 amino acids long. The CDR3 protein is CASSETFLVTDTQYF. CDR3 sequence (DNA): TGTGCCAGCAGTGAAACCTTCCTAGTCACAGATACGCAGTATTTT.

The rearrangement uses TRBV5-1 and TRBJ1-2; 9 bases agree with TRBD1. The CDR3 totals 14 residues. J gave up 3 bases and V 3 bases, and 3 bases lay outside the gene matches. Germline assignment: CDR1 SGHRS and CDR2 YFSETQ. The DNA of the CDR3 is TGCGCCAGCAGCTGGACAGGGGCGGACTATGGCTACACCTTC. Protein product: CASSWTGADYGYTF.

V is TRBV6-5 and J is TRBJ2-2, with TRBD2 as a possible D gene (5 bases). CDR1 and CDR2 from the germline V gene are MNHEY and SVGAGI. Between the trimmed V and J ends, which lost 8 bases and 8 bases, there was a span of 9 bases. The CDR3 runs 11 residues. The CDR3 here is CASESGGELFF. The CDR3, as DNA: TGTGCCAGCGAGTCGGGGGGGGAGCTGTTTTTT.

This chain uses TRBV9 with TRBJ1-2, with 7 bases lining up with TRBD1. The germline CDR1 and CDR2 sequences are SGDLS and YYNGEE. V gave up 7 bases and J gave up 7 bases; unmatched junction bases: 13. The CDR3 is 14 residues long. This CDR3 is CASPQRGTATGYTF. DNA of the CDR3: TGTGCCAGCCCACAACGAGGGACAGCCACTGGCTACACCTTC.

This sequence joins TRBV21-1 and TRBJ2-3; TRBD1, the D gene given by the table, was not confirmed from the DNA. TRBV21-1 is marked as a pseudogene. The CDR3 extends over 12 amino acids. The CDR3 DNA reads TGTGCCAGCCTAGGGGGCGGAGATACGCAGTATTTT. Residues: CASLGGGDTQYF.

In its sample, this clone was seen a few times. The chain recombines TRBV6-6 with TRBJ1-1; 7 bases agree with TRBD1. The V gene's germline CDR1 is MNHNY and CDR2 SVGAGI (reference sequence). This CDR3 comprises 15 residues. V was pared by 7 bases and J by 1 base, with 9 bases of the junction left unmatched. The CDR3 DNA reads as TGTGCCAGCAATTCCAGGGGGGCAGGGAACACTGAAGCTTTCTTT. Residues: CASNSRGAGNTEAFF.

This chain connects TRBV5-1 to TRBJ2-7; TRBD1 matches at 7 bases. Germline V CDR1 and CDR2: SGHRS, YFSETQ. This CDR3 comprises 13 residues. The junction had 5 bases not matched to a gene; V was cut back by 6 bases and J by 2 bases. The CDR3 is CASTRDRTYEQYF. DNA of the CDR3: TGCGCCAGCACCAGGGACAGAACCTACGAGCAGTACTTC.

V and J are TRBV5-8 and TRBJ1-1, with a possible D match to TRBD1 (6 bases). V was shortened by 4 bases and J by 4 bases, with 17 bases between the two germline ends. This CDR3 has 15 amino acids. Germline assignment: CDR1 SGHTS and CDR2 YDEGEE. The CDR3 nucleotides read TGTGCCAGCAGCCGAACGTTACAGGGCGGCACTGAAGCTTTCTTT. Amino acids: CASSRTLQGGTEAFF.

The chain carries TRBV7-2 and TRBJ1-2; D is perhaps TRBD1 (5 bases). Germline CDR1 SGHTA, CDR2 FQGNSA. The CDR3 has 15 residues. Trimming took 0 bases from V and 8 from J, leaving 16 bases between them. CDR3 sequence reads: CASSLALPGGGGYTF. In DNA form, the CDR3 reads TGTGCCAGCAGCTTAGCGCTACCGGGGGGTGGGGGCTACACCTTC.

The chain employs TRBV10-3 and TRBJ1-3; D gene ambiguous. Germline lookup yields CDR1 ENHRY and CDR2 SYGVKD. V lost 1 base and J lost 2, with 6 bases in between. The CDR3 extends over 14 amino acids. The CDR3 DNA reads as TGTGCCATCAGTGAGTTGGCAGCTGGAAACACCATATATTTT. It encodes CAISELAAGNTIYF.

The chain joins TRBV7-9 to TRBJ1-3, with TRBD1 matching 9 bases. The CDR3 has 15 amino acids. V lost 4 bases to trimming and J lost 4 bases; unmatched junction nucleotides: 5. Germline CDR1 SEHNR, CDR2 FQNEAQ (reference sequence). Here the CDR3 reads CASSSDRGGGNTIYF. The CDR3 nucleotides read TGTGCCAGCAGCTCGGACAGGGGAGGAGGAAACACCATATATTTT.

This clone is a singleton in its sample. CDR3 protein: CASSLADRETDTQYF. CDR3 sequence (DNA): TGTGCCAGCAGCTTGGCGGACAGGGAAACAGATACGCAGTATTTT. The rearrangement joins TRBV5-6 to TRBJ2-3; 8 bases fit TRBD1. Germline V gene sequence: CDR1 SGHDT, CDR2 YYEEEE. The CDR3 length is 15 residues. V shed 0 bases, J shed 3 bases, and the junction held 3 bases outside the gene matches. Using reference TRBV5-6 and TRBJ2-3 for the parts outside the CDR3, the full variable domain is DAGVTQSPTHLIKTRGQQVTLRCSPKSGHDTVSWYQQALGQGPQFIFQYYEEEERQRGNFPDRFSGHQFPNYSSELNVNALLLGDSALYLCASSLADRETDTQYFGPGTRLTVL.

This clone was counted a few times. The rearrangement links TRBV28 to TRBJ1-5, with 10 positions matching TRBD1. This CDR3 is built from 17 residues. Trimming cost V 6 bases and J 1 base; bases outside gene matches: 9. Germline loops: CDR1 MDHEN, CDR2 SYDVKM. Written as DNA, the CDR3 is TGTGCCAGCAGCCACCTGACAGGGGGCCTAAGCAATCAGCCCCAGCATTTT. Translated: CASSHLTGGLSNQPQHF.

This sequence joins TRBV6-5 and TRBJ1-6, with D hard to call. The length of the CDR3 is 13 residues. Germline CDR1 reads MNHEY; CDR2 reads SVGAGI. Trimming removed 8 bases at V and 10 bases at J, with 15 bases between. CDR3 bases: TGTGCCAGCCAATCCGGCGGGGAATCACCCCTCCACTTT. Encoded protein: CASQSGGESPLHF.

V gene TRBV5-1 combines with J gene TRBJ1-2; D perhaps matches TRBD1 (6 bases). The length of the CDR3 is 13 residues. Germline loops: CDR1 SGHRS, CDR2 YFSETQ. Trimming left V 4 bases short and J 3 bases short, with 10 bases between. The CDR3 region has the DNA TGCGCCAGCAGCGACGGACAGTACTATGGCTACACCTTC. Its protein is CASSDGQYYGYTF.